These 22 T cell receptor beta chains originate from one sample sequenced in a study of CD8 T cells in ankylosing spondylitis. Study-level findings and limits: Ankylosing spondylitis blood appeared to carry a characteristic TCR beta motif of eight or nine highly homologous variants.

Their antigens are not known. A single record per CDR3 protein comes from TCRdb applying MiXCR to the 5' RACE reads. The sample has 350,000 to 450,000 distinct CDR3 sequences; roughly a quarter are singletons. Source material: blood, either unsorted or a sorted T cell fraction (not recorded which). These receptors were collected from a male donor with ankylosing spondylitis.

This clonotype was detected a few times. In DNA form, the CDR3 reads TGCGCCAGCAGCGGGGGGGAGTTCGGGAATCAGCCCCAGCATTTT. Translated, it gives CASSGGEFGNQPQHF. This chain links TRBV5-1 with TRBJ1-5, with a weak D call TRBD1 (5 bases). Germline assignment: CDR1 SGHRS and CDR2 YFSETQ. CDR3 size: 15 residues. V was shortened by 4 bases and J by 4 bases, with 15 bases between the two germline ends.

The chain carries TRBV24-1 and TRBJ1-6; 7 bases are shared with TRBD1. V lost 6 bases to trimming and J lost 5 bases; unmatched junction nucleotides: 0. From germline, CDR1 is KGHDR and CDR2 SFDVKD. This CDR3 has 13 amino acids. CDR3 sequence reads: CATSTGDNSPLHF. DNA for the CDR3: TGTGCCACCAGTACAGGGGATAATTCACCCCTCCACTTT.

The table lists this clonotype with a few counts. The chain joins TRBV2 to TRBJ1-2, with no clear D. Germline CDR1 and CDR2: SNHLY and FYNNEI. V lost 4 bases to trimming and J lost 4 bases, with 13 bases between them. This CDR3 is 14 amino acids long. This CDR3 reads CASSGQSPLYGYTF. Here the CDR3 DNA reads TGTGCCAGCAGTGGCCAGTCCCCCCTCTATGGCTACACCTTC.

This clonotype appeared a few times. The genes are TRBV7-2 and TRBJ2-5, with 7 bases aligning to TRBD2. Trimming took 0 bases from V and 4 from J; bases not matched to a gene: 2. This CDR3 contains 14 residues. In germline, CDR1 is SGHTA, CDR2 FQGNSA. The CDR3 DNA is TGTGCCAGCAGCTTAGCGGGAGGGTCAGAGACCCAGTACTTC. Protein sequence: CASSLAGGSETQYF.

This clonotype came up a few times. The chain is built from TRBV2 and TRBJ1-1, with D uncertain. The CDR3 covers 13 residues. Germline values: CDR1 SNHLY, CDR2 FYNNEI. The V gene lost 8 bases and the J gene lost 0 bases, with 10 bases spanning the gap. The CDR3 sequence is CASGGEVNTEAFF. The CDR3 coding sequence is TGTGCCAGCGGCGGGGAGGTGAACACTGAAGCTTTCTTT.

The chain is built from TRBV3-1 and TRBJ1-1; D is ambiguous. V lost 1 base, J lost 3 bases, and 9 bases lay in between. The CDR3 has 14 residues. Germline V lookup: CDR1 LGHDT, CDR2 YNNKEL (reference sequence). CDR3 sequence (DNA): TGTGCCAGCAGCCAAGGGCACTCCGACACTGAAGCTTTCTTT. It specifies CASSQGHSDTEAFF.

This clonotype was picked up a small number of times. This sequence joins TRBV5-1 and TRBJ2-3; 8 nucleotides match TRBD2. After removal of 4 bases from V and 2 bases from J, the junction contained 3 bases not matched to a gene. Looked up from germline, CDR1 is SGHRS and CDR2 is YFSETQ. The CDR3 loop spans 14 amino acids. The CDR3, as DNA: TGCGCCAGCAGCACTAGCGGATACACAGATACGCAGTATTTT. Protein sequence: CASSTSGYTDTQYF.

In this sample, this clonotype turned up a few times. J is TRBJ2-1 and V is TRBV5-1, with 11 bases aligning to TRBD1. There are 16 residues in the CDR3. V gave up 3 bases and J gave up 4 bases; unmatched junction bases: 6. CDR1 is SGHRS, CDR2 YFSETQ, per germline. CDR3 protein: CASSWTGGANYNEQFF. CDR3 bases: TGCGCCAGCAGCTGGACAGGGGGCGCTAATTACAATGAGCAGTTCTTC.

As DNA, the CDR3 is TGCAGTGCCCCCCAGTCTGGGGCCAACGTCCTGACTTTC. The encoded protein is CSAPQSGANVLTF. The rearrangement joins TRBV20-1 to TRBJ2-6; D not resolved. With 6 bases removed from V and 1 base from J, the gap between germline ends came to 7 bases. Germline V gene data show CDR1 as DFQATT and CDR2 as SNEGSKA (reference sequence). The length of the CDR3 is 13 residues.

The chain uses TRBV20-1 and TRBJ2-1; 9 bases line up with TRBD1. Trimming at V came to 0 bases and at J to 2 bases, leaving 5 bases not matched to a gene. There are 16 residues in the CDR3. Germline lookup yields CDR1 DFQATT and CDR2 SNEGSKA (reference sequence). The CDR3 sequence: CSARDVGQGTYNEQFF. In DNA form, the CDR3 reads TGCAGTGCTAGAGATGTCGGACAGGGGACCTACAATGAGCAGTTCTTC.

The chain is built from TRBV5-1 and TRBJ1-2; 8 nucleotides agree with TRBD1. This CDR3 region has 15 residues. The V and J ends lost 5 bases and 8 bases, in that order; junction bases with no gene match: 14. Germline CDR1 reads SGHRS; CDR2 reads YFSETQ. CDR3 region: CASSPGTGLRGGYTF. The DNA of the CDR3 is TGCGCCAGCAGTCCCGGGACAGGACTGCGAGGGGGCTACACCTTC.

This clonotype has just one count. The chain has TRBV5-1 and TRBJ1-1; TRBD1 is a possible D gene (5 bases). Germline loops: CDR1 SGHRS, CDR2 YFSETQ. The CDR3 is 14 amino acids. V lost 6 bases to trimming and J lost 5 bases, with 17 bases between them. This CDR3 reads CASTMQGEGTEAFF. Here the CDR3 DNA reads TGCGCCAGCACCATGCAGGGAGAGGGTACTGAAGCTTTCTTT.

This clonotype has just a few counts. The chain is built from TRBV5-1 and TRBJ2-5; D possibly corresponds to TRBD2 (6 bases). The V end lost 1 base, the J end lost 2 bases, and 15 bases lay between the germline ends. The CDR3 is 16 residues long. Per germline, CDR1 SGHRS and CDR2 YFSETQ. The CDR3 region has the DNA TGCGCCAGCAGCTTGCTTGGGGGAGGAAGGCAAGAGACCCAGTACTTC. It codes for CASSLLGGGRQETQYF.

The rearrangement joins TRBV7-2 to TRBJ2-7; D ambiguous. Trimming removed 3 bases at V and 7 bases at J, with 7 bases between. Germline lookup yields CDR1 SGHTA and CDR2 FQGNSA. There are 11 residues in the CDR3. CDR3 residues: CASSFYGEQYF. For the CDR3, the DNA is TGTGCCAGCAGCTTTTATGGTGAGCAGTACTTC.

The CDR3 DNA sequence: TGCAGCGTTGTAGGCCTAGCGGGCTACGAGCAGTACTTC. Encoded protein: CSVVGLAGYEQYF. This chain links TRBV29-1 with TRBJ2-7; 8 bases fit TRBD2. CDR1 and CDR2 (germline): SQVTM, ANQGSEA. V trimming: 4 bases; J trimming: 3 bases; junction bases outside the gene matches: 5. CDR3 length equals 13 residues.

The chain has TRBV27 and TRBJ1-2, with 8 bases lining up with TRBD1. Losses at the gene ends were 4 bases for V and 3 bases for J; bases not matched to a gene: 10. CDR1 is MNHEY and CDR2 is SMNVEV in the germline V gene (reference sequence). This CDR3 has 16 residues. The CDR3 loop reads CASSYSSGGAYYGYTF. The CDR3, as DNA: TGTGCCAGCAGTTATTCCTCAGGGGGCGCCTACTATGGCTACACCTTC.

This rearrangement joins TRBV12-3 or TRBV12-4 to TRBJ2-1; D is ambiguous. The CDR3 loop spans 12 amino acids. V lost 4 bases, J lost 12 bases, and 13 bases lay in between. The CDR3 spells CASSSLRGRQFF. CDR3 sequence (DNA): TGTGCCAGCAGTTCTCTCCGTGGACGGCAGTTCTTC.

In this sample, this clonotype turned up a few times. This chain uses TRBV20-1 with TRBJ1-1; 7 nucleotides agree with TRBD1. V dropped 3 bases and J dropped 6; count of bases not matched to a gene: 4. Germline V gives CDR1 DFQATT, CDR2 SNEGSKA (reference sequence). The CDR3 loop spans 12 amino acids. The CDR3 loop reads CSASTGVSEAFF. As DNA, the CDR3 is TGCAGTGCTAGTACAGGGGTTTCTGAAGCTTTCTTT.

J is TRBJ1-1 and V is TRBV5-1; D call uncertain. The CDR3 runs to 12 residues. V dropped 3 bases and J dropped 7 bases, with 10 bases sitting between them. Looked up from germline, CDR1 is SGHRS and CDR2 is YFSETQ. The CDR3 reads CASSSSGDEAFF. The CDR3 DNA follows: TGCGCCAGCAGCTCCAGCGGGGATGAAGCTTTCTTT.

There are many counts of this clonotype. In nucleotides, the CDR3 is TGCGCCAGCAGTTCTAGCGGGAGCGCCTACAATGAGCAGTTCTTC. Protein: CASSSSGSAYNEQFF. The rearrangement uses TRBV5-1 and TRBJ2-1; 10 bases agree with TRBD2. The CDR3 extends over 15 amino acids. Germline loops: CDR1 SGHRS, CDR2 YFSETQ. V was clipped by 5 bases and J by 2 bases; unmatched bases: 4.

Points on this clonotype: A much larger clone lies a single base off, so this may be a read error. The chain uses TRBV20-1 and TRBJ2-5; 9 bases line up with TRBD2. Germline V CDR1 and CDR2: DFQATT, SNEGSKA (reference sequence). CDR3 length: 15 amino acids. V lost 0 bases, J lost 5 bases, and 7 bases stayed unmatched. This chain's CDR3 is CSARDPSGIGETQYF. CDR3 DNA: TGCAGTGCTAGAGATCCTAGCGGGATAGGGGAGACCCAGTACTTC.

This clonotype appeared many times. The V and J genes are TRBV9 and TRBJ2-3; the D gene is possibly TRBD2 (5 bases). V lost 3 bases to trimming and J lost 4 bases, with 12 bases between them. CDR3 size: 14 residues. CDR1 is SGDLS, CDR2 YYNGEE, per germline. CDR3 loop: CASSGSVRADTQYF. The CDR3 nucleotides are TGTGCCAGCAGCGGTAGCGTCCGGGCAGATACGCAGTATTTT.